These 23 T cell receptor beta chains were all obtained from the same sample, sequenced in a study of blood T cells in healthy people across ages. Primers used in a second PCR of roughly 7 to 12 cycles were a sample-barcoded 5' primer and a J-beta primer mix. TCRdb re-called the 5' RACE reads with MiXCR, one entry per CDR3 protein. The sample has hundreds of thousands of distinct CDR3 sequences; over 45% are singletons. The sample consisted of blood. These receptors came from a woman between 55 and 75 years old in good health.

The chain joins TRBV27 to TRBJ2-7, with 7 bases that match TRBD2. The CDR3 length is 16 residues. J was trimmed by 0 bases and V by 3 bases; bases with no gene match: 8. Germline V gene sequence: CDR1 MNHEY, CDR2 SMNVEV (reference sequence). CDR3 DNA: TGTGCCAGCAGTTTCCTGGGAGCGGGGAGCTCCTACGAGCAGTACTTC. Translation: CASSFLGAGSSYEQYF.

The chain carries TRBV5-1 and TRBJ2-1, with 8 bases lining up with TRBD2. Trimming cost V 0 bases and J 12 bases; bases outside gene matches: 2. This CDR3 spans 12 amino acids. Germline V gene sequence: CDR1 SGHRS, CDR2 YFSETQ. CDR3 sequence (DNA): TGCGCCAGCAGCTTGGCCCGGGAGGGGCAGTTCTTC. Its translation is CASSLAREGQFF.

The sample holds a few counts of this clonotype. CDR3 DNA: TGCAGTGCTAGAAATCGGAGGGGCACCTACAATGAGCAGTTCTTC. This translates into CSARNRRGTYNEQFF. This chain connects TRBV20-1 to TRBJ2-1; tentatively, D is TRBD2 (6 bases). Trimming took off 2 bases at V and 2 bases at J, with 13 bases between the two ends. CDR3 length equals 15 residues. CDR1 and CDR2 (germline): DFQATT, SNEGSKA (reference sequence).

The chain employs TRBV3-1 and TRBJ2-3; D may be TRBD1 (5 bases). Trimming cost V 4 bases and J 5 bases, with 13 bases left between them. This CDR3 has 14 amino acids. Germline CDR1 reads LGHDT; CDR2 reads YNNKEL (reference sequence). The CDR3 spells CASSLISRGDTQYF. CDR3 nucleotides: TGTGCCAGCAGCCTGATTTCTAGGGGAGATACGCAGTATTTT.

The V and J genes are TRBV7-9 and TRBJ2-5, with D tentatively TRBD2 (5 bases). The CDR3 loop spans 12 amino acids. V was pared by 5 bases and J by 7 bases, with 11 bases between. Germline values: CDR1 SEHNR, CDR2 FQNEAQ (reference sequence). The CDR3 is CASSQIEGTQYF. In nucleotides, the CDR3 is TGTGCCAGCAGCCAGATAGAGGGGACCCAGTACTTC.

In this sample, this clonotype turned up many times. The chain recombines TRBV4-2 with TRBJ2-1; D is undetermined. Germline assignment: CDR1 LGHNA and CDR2 YNFKEQ. V lost 0 bases and J 6 bases, leaving 12 bases between the germline ends. The CDR3 runs to 15 residues. In nucleotides, the CDR3 is TGTGCCAGCAGCCAAGATCATAAAAACTCCAATGAGCAGTTCTTC. This encodes CASSQDHKNSNEQFF.

This clonotype was counted once. CDR3 nucleotide sequence: TGTGCCAGCAGTCCCCGTGGGGGGTGGCAAGAGACCCAGTACTTC. Translated, it gives CASSPRGGWQETQYF. The chain employs TRBV6-5 and TRBJ2-5; tentatively, D is TRBD2 (6 bases). Germline CDR1 is MNHEY and CDR2 is SVGAGI. The CDR3 has 15 residues. Trimming took off 5 bases at V and 2 bases at J, with 15 bases between the two ends.

There are a few counts of this clonotype. The chain has TRBV20-1 and TRBJ2-7, with D maybe TRBD1 (7 bases). Germline values: CDR1 DFQATT, CDR2 SNEGSKA (reference sequence). The CDR3 is 15 residues long. Trimming left V 3 bases short and J 1 base short, with 16 bases between. DNA for the CDR3: TGCAGTGCTAGCTTCGGAGGGGGCGGTTCCTACGAGCAGTACTTC. Protein sequence: CSASFGGGGSYEQYF.

This rearrangement joins TRBV9 to TRBJ2-1, with 7 bases identical to TRBD2. The CDR3 is 16 residues long. Germline CDR1 is SGDLS and CDR2 is YYNGEE. Trimming at V came to 0 bases and at J to 0 bases, leaving 3 bases not matched to a gene. The CDR3 DNA is TGTGCCAGCAGCGTAGCGAGCGGGATCTCCTACAATGAGCAGTTCTTC. Translated: CASSVASGISYNEQFF. The full variable domain, completed using reference TRBV9 and TRBJ2-1, is DSGVTQTPKHLITATGQRVTLRCSPRSGDLSVYWYQQSLDQGLQFLIQYYNGEERAKGNILERFSAQQFPDLHSELNLSSLELGDSALYFCASSVASGISYNEQFFGPGTRLTVL.

The V call is TRBV20-1, the J call TRBJ2-7; 8 bases fit TRBD2. The J segment lost 3 bases and the V segment lost 1 base, leaving 8 bases of the junction unmatched. Germline CDR1 DFQATT, CDR2 SNEGSKA (reference sequence). The CDR3 consists of 15 residues. CDR3 protein: CSARAQTSAYYEQYF. CDR3 DNA: TGCAGTGCTAGAGCTCAGACTAGCGCTTACTACGAGCAGTACTTC.

This clonotype has just a few counts. This chain links TRBV20-1 with TRBJ2-1; 10 bases line up with TRBD2. With the DNA end fitting TRBJ2-7 better, the J assignment may be wrong. The CDR3 runs 16 residues. Germline V gene lookup returns CDR1 DFQATT and CDR2 SNEGSKA (reference sequence). The DNA for the CDR3 is TGCAGTGCTAGGGCTAGCGGGAGAGGGTCCTACAATGAGCAGTACTTC. This sequence encodes CSARASGRGSYNEQYF.

The V gene is TRBV29-1, the J gene TRBJ1-2; tentative D call: TRBD1 (5 bases). The germline CDR1 and CDR2 sequences are SQVTM and ANQGSEA. The CDR3 is 14 amino acids. V was trimmed by 2 bases and J by 4 bases, leaving 14 bases between them. The CDR3: CSVETRGSVYGYTF. The DNA for the CDR3 is TGCAGCGTTGAAACGAGGGGCTCGGTCTATGGCTACACCTTC.

This clonotype was recorded many times. The V call is TRBV20-1, the J call TRBJ2-1, with 12 bases matching TRBD2. V lost 5 bases to trimming and J lost 6 bases; unmatched junction nucleotides: 11. Per germline, CDR1 DFQATT and CDR2 SNEGSKA (reference sequence). CDR3 length: 16 residues. The CDR3, as DNA: TGCAGTGCTGAAAACCCGACTAGCGGGAGTGGCAATGAGCAGTTCTTC. Amino acids: CSAENPTSGSGNEQFF.

In its sample, this clonotype was seen many times. The V gene is TRBV29-1, the J gene TRBJ2-5; 11 bases are a match to TRBD1. In germline, CDR1 is SQVTM, CDR2 ANQGSEA. The CDR3 is 15 amino acids. Trimming took 2 bases from V and 2 from J; bases not matched to a gene: 4. CDR3 coding DNA: TGCAGCGTTGAAACGGACAGGGGGCCTCAAGAGACCCAGTACTTC. Its translation is CSVETDRGPQETQYF.

This chain links TRBV7-3 with TRBJ2-1; TRBD2 aligns across 11 bases. V lost 1 base, J lost 5 bases, and 16 bases stayed unmatched. Germline CDR1 reads SGHTA; CDR2 reads FQGTGA. This CDR3 comprises 20 residues. As DNA, the CDR3 is TGTGCCAGCAGCTTAAGGGCCCGAGTGGGGACTAGCGGCCTAAACAATGAGCAGTTCTTC. This codes for CASSLRARVGTSGLNNEQFF.

V gene TRBV27 combines with J gene TRBJ2-3; no clear D gene. V was trimmed by 5 bases and J by 2 bases, leaving 5 bases between them. The CDR3 sequence is 12 residues long. CDR1 is MNHEY, CDR2 SMNVEV, per germline (reference sequence). The CDR3 reads CASSANTDTQYF. CDR3 nucleotides: TGTGCCAGCAGTGCGAACACAGATACGCAGTATTTT.

V and J are TRBV12-3 or TRBV12-4 and TRBJ2-1; 11 nucleotides match TRBD2. The J call may not be correct, given that the DNA end is closer to TRBJ2-7. The CDR3 contains 16 residues. In DNA form, the CDR3 reads TGTGCCAGCAGTGACTCTAGCGGGGGGACTATCAATGAGCAGTACTTC. This encodes CASSDSSGGTINEQYF.

The rearrangement uses TRBV2 and TRBJ2-7; 9 bases agree with TRBD1. The CDR3 is 14 amino acids. CDR1 and CDR2 from the germline V gene are SNHLY and FYNNEI. V shed 8 bases and J 3 bases; nucleotides not matched to a gene: 8. The CDR3 region has the DNA TGTGCCAGCCGCCAAGGACAGGGGAGCTACGAGCAGTACTTC. Translated, it gives CASRQGQGSYEQYF.

The chain couples TRBV11-2 to TRBJ1-6; maybe TRBD1 (6 bases). Trimming left V 3 bases short and J 6 bases short, with 15 bases between. Germline assignment: CDR1 SGHAT and CDR2 FQNNGV. The CDR3 is 16 amino acids. CDR3 loop: CASSFTAGTLNSPLHF. In nucleotides, the CDR3 is TGTGCCAGCAGCTTCACCGCGGGGACACTTAATTCACCCCTCCACTTT.

This clonotype turned up a few times. The V and J genes are TRBV20-1 and TRBJ2-7; 9 nucleotides match TRBD2. CDR3 size: 15 residues. Trimming cost V 6 bases and J 7 bases; bases outside gene matches: 16. Germline loops: CDR1 DFQATT, CDR2 SNEGSKA (reference sequence). Written as DNA, the CDR3 is TGCAGTGCCCCAAGACGGATAGCGGGAGCCAATGAGCAGTACTTC. Its translation is CSAPRRIAGANEQYF.

This clonotype was detected only a few times. The rearrangement links TRBV7-2 to TRBJ2-4; D unresolved. The V gene's germline CDR1 is SGHTA and CDR2 FQGNSA. V was shortened by 1 base and J by 5 bases, with 6 bases between the two germline ends. The CDR3 length is 13 residues. In nucleotides, the CDR3 is TGTGCCAGCAGCTTAGTTAGGGAAAACATTCAGTACTTC. Protein sequence: CASSLVRENIQYF.

CDR3 nucleotide sequence: TGTGCCAGCAGCTTAGAACTGGACAGGATAGGAGAGACCCAGTACTTC. It encodes CASSLELDRIGETQYF. The chain is built from TRBV7-9 and TRBJ2-5; TRBD1 aligns across 7 bases. Germline V gives CDR1 SEHNR, CDR2 FQNEAQ (reference sequence). V trimming: 1 base; J trimming: 4 bases; junction bases outside the gene matches: 9. The length of the CDR3 is 16 residues.

This chain links TRBV24-1 with TRBJ2-1; D is possibly TRBD1 (5 bases). The CDR3 is 15 amino acids. The V end was cut by 3 bases, the J end by 7 bases, with 15 bases between. Looked up from germline, CDR1 is KGHDR and CDR2 is SFDVKD. The CDR3 DNA reads TGTGCCACCAGTGATGGGGCCCTTGGTAAAAATGAGCAGTTCTTC. Translated, it gives CATSDGALGKNEQFF.